These 6 T cell receptor beta chains came from one sample sequenced in a study of cytomegalovirus exposure and HLA in healthy donors (dated 2017 in TCRdb). Library construction relied on the immunoSEQ multiplex PCR assay. A mixture of 60 forward primers for TCR Vbeta segments and 13 reverse primers for TCR Jbeta segments was used in the multiplex PCR. This immuneACCESS table, as held by TCRdb, lists in-frame sequences with V and J called but not all clones. Of the missing ones, under half trace to an unresolved V gene in checked studies; the others have no known cause. The sample records tens of thousands of clones, 55% to 65% of which are singletons. The top ten hold about 2.3% of the sample. The specimen was PBMCs. The source of these receptors is a human donor in good health.

This chain uses TRBV6-5 with TRBJ1-1; 7 bases match TRBD1. The V gene's germline CDR1 is MNHEY and CDR2 SVGAGI. There are 14 residues in the CDR3. V lost 6 bases and J lost 1; bases outside the gene matches: 5. CDR3 sequence (DNA): TGTGCCAGCAGGGTGGGACAGCCGAACACTGAAGCTTTCTTT. This encodes CASRVGQPNTEAFF.

The chain carries TRBV4-3 and TRBJ2-3; 13 bases line up with TRBD2. The CDR3 has 20 residues. The J segment lost 5 bases and the V segment lost 0 bases, leaving 14 bases of the junction unmatched. CDR1 and CDR2 (germline): LGHNA, YSLEER. CDR3 in amino acids: CASSQDFRGLLAGGLDTQYF. As DNA, the CDR3 is TGCGCCAGCAGCCAAGATTTTAGGGGCTTACTAGCGGGGGGGTTAGATACGCAGTATTTT.

Only a few counts were recorded for this clone. The chain joins TRBV5-1 to TRBJ2-2, with D unclear. Germline V gives CDR1 SGHRS, CDR2 YFSETQ. The CDR3 runs to 17 residues. The ends were cut back, 4 bases at V and 3 bases at J, with 19 bases in the middle. The CDR3 loop reads CASSPTPPSGHTGELFF. Here the CDR3 DNA reads TGCGCCAGCAGCCCGACCCCCCCGTCAGGCCACACCGGGGAGCTGTTTTTT.

The table lists this clone with a few counts. This chain links TRBV5-6 with TRBJ2-7, with D possibly TRBD1 on 6 matching bases. Germline CDR1 reads SGHDT; CDR2 reads YYEEEE. The CDR3 has 15 residues. Between the trimmed V and J ends, which lost 4 bases and 0 bases, there was a span of 14 bases. The CDR3 bases are TGTGCCAGCAGCCTAGGCGACAGGATCTCCTACGAGCAGTACTTC. The encoded protein is CASSLGDRISYEQYF.

The J gene is TRBJ2-4, the V gene TRBV6-5; possible D gene TRBD2, 5 bases. The germline gives CDR1 MNHEY, CDR2 SVGAGI. The CDR3 has 14 residues. V was pared by 7 bases and J by 2 bases, with 12 bases between. The CDR3 reads CASNNAGPKNIQYF. In nucleotides, the CDR3 is TGTGCCAGCAACAATGCGGGCCCCAAAAACATTCAGTACTTC.

The chain recombines TRBV4-3 with TRBJ1-2; 10 positions agree with TRBD1. The germline gives CDR1 LGHNA, CDR2 YSLEER. The CDR3 spans 15 residues. With V trimmed by 4 bases and J by 4 bases, 6 bases remained unmatched. Written as DNA, the CDR3 is TGCGCCAGCAGCCCAGAGGGACAGGGGACCTATGGCTACACCTTC. The encoded protein is CASSPEGQGTYGYTF.